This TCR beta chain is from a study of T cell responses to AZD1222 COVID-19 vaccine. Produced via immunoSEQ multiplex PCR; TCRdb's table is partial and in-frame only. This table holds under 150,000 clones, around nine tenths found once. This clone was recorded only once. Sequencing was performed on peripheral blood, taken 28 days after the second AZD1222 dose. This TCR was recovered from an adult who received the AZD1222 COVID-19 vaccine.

The CDR3 DNA sequence: TGTGCCACCAGTGACCCCGGGACAAGCTACGAGCAGTACTTC. It codes for CATSDPGTSYEQYF. The V gene is TRBV24-1, the J gene TRBJ2-7; maybe TRBD1 (6 bases). Trimming pared 4 bases from V and 3 bases from J, leaving 12 bases between. Germline V gene lookup returns CDR1 KGHDR and CDR2 SFDVKD. The CDR3 sequence is 14 residues long.